This T cell receptor delta chain was identified in a study of gamma-delta chains in newborns, infants, children. The CDR3 is made up of 19 amino acids. V shed 0 bases and J shed 0 bases, with 14 bases lying between them. Looked up from germline, CDR1 is GEAIGNYY and CDR2 is EKD. TCRdb reprocessed the reads using CATT. The sample shows roughly 5,500 delta-chain clones, roughly 2.5% of them seen only once. This clone is judged medium-sized. The sequence derives from a child who was a newborn, infant or young child, either healthy, febrile or measles-vaccinated (not recorded which). J is TRDJ3 and V is TRDV2; maybe TRDD3 (6 bases). Material: blood. CDR3 DNA sequence: TGTGCCTGTGACACCGTCGGGGGAGACAGCTCCTGGGACACCCGACAGATGTTTTTC. Amino acids: CACDTVGGDSSWDTRQMFF.